This record looks at one TCR beta chain sequence and its context. Germline V lookup: CDR1 SGHRS, CDR2 YFSETQ. The V and J ends lost 2 bases and 6 bases respectively, with 9 bases between them. This CDR3 is built from 13 residues. This sample stems from a study of blood T cell repertoires in COVID-19. At the level of the study: T cells, B-cell-depleted T cells, or PBMCs provided the cDNA or gDNA that served as material.

Sequenced by immunoSEQ multiplex PCR; TCRdb stores in-frame clones only, minus some. The table has about 60,000 clones, roughly 84% seen once. The origin of this receptor is a man between 65 and 80 years old with active COVID-19. The sequencing sample was made of peripheral blood. The chain carries TRBV5-1 and TRBJ1-3, with no clear D. This CDR3 reads CASSLIGENTIYF. The CDR3 DNA reads as TGCGCCAGCAGCTTAATAGGAGAAAACACCATATATTTT. Full variable domain (outside the CDR3, taken from reference TRBV5-1 and TRBJ1-3): KAGVTQTPRYLIKTRGQQVTLSCSPISGHRSVSWYQQTPGQGLQFLFEYFSETQRNKGNFPGRFSGRQFSNSRSEMNVSTLELGDSALYLCASSLIGENTIYFGEGSWLTVV.